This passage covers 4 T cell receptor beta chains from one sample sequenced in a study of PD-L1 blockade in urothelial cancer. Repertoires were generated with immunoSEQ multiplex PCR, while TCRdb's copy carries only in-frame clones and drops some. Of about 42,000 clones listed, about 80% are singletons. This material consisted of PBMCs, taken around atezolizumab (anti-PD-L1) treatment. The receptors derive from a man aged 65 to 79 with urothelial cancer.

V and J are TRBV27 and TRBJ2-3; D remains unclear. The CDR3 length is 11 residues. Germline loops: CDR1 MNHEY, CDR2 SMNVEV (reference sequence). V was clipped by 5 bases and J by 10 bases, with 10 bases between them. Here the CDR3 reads CASSLGWAQYF. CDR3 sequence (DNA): TGTGCCAGCAGTCTAGGTTGGGCGCAGTATTTT.

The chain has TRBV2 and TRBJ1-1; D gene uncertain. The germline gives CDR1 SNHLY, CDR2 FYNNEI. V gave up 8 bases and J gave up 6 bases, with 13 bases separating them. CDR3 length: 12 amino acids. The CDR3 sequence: CASDELRAEAFF. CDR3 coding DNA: TGTGCCAGCGATGAGTTGCGGGCTGAAGCTTTCTTT.

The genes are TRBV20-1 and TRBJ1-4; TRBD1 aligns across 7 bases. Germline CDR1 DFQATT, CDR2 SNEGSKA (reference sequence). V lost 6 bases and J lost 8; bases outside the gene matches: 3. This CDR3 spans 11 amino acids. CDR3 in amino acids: CSAIRGEKLFF. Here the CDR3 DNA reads TGCAGTGCCATCAGGGGGGAAAAACTGTTTTTT.

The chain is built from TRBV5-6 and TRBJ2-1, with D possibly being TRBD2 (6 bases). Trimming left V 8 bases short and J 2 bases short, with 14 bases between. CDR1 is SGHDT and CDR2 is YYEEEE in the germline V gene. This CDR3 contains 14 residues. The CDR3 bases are TGTGCCAGTAAGGGACTCAATACCTACAATGAGCAGTTCTTC. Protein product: CASKGLNTYNEQFF.